This record covers a single TCR beta chain. The PBMCs were taken from about 10 ml of fresh peripheral blood. This entry belongs to a study of T cells in Graves' hyperthyroidism and ophthalmopathy. Researchers took RNA transcripts and amplified the TCR beta CDR3 regions from them. TCR CDR3 regions were first amplified by RT-PCR with HTBI primers. TCRdb called the multiplex PCR reads again in MiXCR, with one record for every CDR3 protein. This table has 500,000 or so distinct CDR3 sequences, 15% to 20% appearing once. With 6 bases clipped from V and 4 bases from J, the junction kept 10 bases outside the gene matches. Germline-derived CDR1 and CDR2 are ENHRY and SYGVKD. The CDR3 length is 17 residues.

The chain couples TRBV10-3 to TRBJ2-5; TRBD2 matches 14 bases. The sequence derives from a woman aged 25 to 39 with Graves' ophthalmopathy. The sequenced material came from blood. The CDR3 DNA follows: TGTGCCATCAGAAATGCCACGACTAGCGGGAGGGGAGAGACCCAGTACTTC. It is translated as CAIRNATTSGRGETQYF.